Detailed here is one T cell receptor (beta chain). Its antigen is not yet known. It has no much larger one-base neighbor in the sample; base qualities were not kept. CDR1 and CDR2 were assigned from the germline V gene as SGHTA and FQGNSA. The CDR3 goes from the cysteine to the phenylalanine over 17 residues. Just the 51-base CDR3 DNA is kept, in frame starting at base 1. V gives up 1 base and J gives up 2 bases, and the segment between their germline ends measures 15 bases. This specimen comes from a study of blood T cell repertoires in COVID-19 (dated by TCRdb to the early 2020s). Notes on the research overall: Samples from collaborators originated in the United States, Italy and Spain and spanned both the acute and convalescent phases of COVID-19. The prospective study material was composed of cDNA or gDNA derived from T cells, B-cell-depleted T cells, or PBMCs. Deeply sampled blood TCRbeta repertoires from subjects exposed to, actively infected with, or recovered from COVID-19 were included in the dataset. The repertoires were released in a freely available public database meant as a resource for research on the immune response to SARS-CoV-2. Samples were obtained from the ongoing ImmuneRACE study (first 160 participants) and from about 1,300 subjects provided by 6 global collaborators. Sample metadata almost always included a de-identified subject ID, COVID-19 status, age in years and sex. Where HLA class I and class II types were available, the types were taken from metadata supplied by the sample provider, not from assay-based typing.

TCRbeta CDR3 regions were amplified from genomic DNA using the immunoSEQ Assay, a bias-controlled multiplex PCR. In the original analysis: The number of nucleated cells in each sample was estimated by amplification of reference gene primers within the assay. To quantify the absolute abundance of each unique TCRbeta CDR3 rearrangement, sequence reads were collapsed and filtered. For each sample, productive Simpson clonality was calculated as the square root of Simpson's diversity index over productive rearrangements. Not all clones reach the TCRdb copy of this immuneACCESS table, which keeps in-frame sequences only. Checked studies attribute under half of the gap to unresolved V genes and leave the rest unexplained. V and J calls and clone size are those listed in that table; D and trimming were worked out from the DNA. The sample data list about 180,000 clones, and about 86% of these were observed just once. The top ten constitute around 20% of the sample.

Whole blood was collected in K2EDTA tubes by collaborating institutions according to the institutions' own protocols. Collaborator samples were shipped for TCRbeta analysis as frozen whole blood, isolated PBMCs, or DNA extracted from either sample type. The full study reports these points: Clinical and demographic metadata were provided uncurated, with the amount varying by source and participant.

The source is a man aged 65-85 years with active or convalescent COVID-19. The sequenced sample was peripheral blood. Here the chain combines TRBV7-2 and TRBJ1-3, with the D segment identity uncertain. The DNA is TGTGCCAGCAGCTTAGGGGCTCTGACAAATACTGGAAACACCATATATTTT. Translated, this is CASSLGALTNTGNTIYF. The full variable domain, with segments outside the CDR3 supplied by the reference TRBV7-2 and TRBJ1-3 proteins, appears as GAGVSQSPSNKVTEKGKDVELRCDPISGHTALYWYRQSLGQGLEFLIYFQGNSAPDKSGLPSDRFSAERTGGSVSTLTIQRTQQEDSAVYLCASSLGALTNTGNTIYFGEGSWLTVV.